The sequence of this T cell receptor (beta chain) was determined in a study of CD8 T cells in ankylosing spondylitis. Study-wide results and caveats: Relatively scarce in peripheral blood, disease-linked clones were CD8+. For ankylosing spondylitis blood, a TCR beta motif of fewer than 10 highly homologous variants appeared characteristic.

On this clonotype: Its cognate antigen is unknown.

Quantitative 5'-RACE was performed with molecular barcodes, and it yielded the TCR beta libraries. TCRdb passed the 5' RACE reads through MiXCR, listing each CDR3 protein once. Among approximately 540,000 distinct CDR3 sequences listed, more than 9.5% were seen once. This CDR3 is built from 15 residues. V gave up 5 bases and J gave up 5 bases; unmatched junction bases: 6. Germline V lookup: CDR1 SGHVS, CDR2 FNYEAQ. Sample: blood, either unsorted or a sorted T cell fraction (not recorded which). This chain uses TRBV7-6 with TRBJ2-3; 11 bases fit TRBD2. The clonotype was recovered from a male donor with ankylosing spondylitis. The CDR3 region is CASSELAGVGDTQYF. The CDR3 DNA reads TGTGCCAGCAGCGAACTAGCGGGAGTTGGAGATACGCAGTATTTT. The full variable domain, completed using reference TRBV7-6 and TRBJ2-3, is GAGVSQSPRYKVTKRGQDVALRCDPISGHVSLYWYRQALGQGPEFLTYFNYEAQQDKSGLPNDRFSAERPEGSISTLTIQRTEQRDSAMYRCASSELAGVGDTQYFGPGTRLTVL.